These 2 T cell receptor beta chains were sequenced from one sample in a study of T cells after yellow fever vaccination. TCRdb analysed the 5' RACE reads with MiXCR anew, one entry per CDR3 protein. The table lists 27,000 or so distinct CDR3 sequences, 4.4% of them singletons. The sample here was CD8+ T cells sorted from PBMCs, taken 5 days after the yellow fever booster vaccination. The receptors stem from a man younger than 40 who received the YFV17D yellow fever vaccine.

The sample holds many counts of this clonotype. This rearrangement joins TRBV7-9 to TRBJ2-7; no clear D. V dropped 5 bases and J dropped 2 bases, with 7 bases sitting between them. The CDR3 contains 12 residues. Germline CDR1 is SEHNR and CDR2 is FQNEAQ (reference sequence). CDR3 residues: CASSPVAYEQYF. The CDR3 nucleotides are TGTGCCAGCAGCCCCGTGGCCTACGAGCAGTACTTC.

This clonotype has at least ten counts. The rearrangement uses TRBV20-1 and TRBJ1-6; 8 bases are shared with TRBD1. The CDR3 covers 14 residues. J gave up 9 bases and V 7 bases, and 11 bases lay outside the gene matches. CDR1 and CDR2 from the germline V gene are DFQATT and SNEGSKA (reference sequence). CDR3 loop: CSVPTGERFSPLHF. In nucleotides, the CDR3 is TGCAGTGTTCCGACAGGGGAACGATTTTCACCCCTCCACTTT.